This T cell receptor beta chain was recorded in a study of regulatory T cells in long-lasting Graves disease. Overall study findings and caveats: Under persistent disease, TRBV28, TRBJ1-2 and TRBJ2-5 were used preferentially.

Time point meaning: persistent/refractory GD, antithyroid drugs over 5 years with positive TRAb. Scientists built the TCR library using RNA that was extracted from PBMCs. A note on this clonotype: Antigen specificity is unknown. A read error may explain this, as a much larger clone is one base away.

In germline, CDR1 is MNHNS, CDR2 SASEGT. The CDR3 covers 14 residues. Trimming took off 6 bases at V and 5 bases at J, with 16 bases between the two ends. According to the study, TCR beta libraries were built with iRepertoire HTBI primers and CDR3-region Arm-PCR. Using its own MiXCR run on the multiplex PCR reads, TCRdb lists one record per CDR3 protein. This table holds about 470,000 distinct CDR3 sequences, 20% to 25% found once. The sequence came from a female donor with Graves disease. The chain recombines TRBV6-1 with TRBJ2-5; maybe TRBD2 (5 bases). This sample comprised peripheral blood mononuclear cells (PBMCs), obtained when the disease was refractory, from a patient treated with antithyroid drugs. CDR3 sequence: CASSRGLQRETQYF. DNA for the CDR3: TGTGCCAGCAGCCGCGGACTGCAGAGGGAGACCCAGTACTTC.